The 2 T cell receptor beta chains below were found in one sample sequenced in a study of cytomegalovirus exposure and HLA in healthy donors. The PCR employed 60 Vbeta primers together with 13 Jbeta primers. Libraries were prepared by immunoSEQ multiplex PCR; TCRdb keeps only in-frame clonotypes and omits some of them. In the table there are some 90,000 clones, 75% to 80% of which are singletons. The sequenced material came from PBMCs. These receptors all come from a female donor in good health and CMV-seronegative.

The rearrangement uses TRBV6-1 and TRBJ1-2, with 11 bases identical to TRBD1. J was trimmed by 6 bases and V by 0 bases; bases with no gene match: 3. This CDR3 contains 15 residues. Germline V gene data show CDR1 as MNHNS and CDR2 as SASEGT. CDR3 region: CASSEAGDRGDGYTF. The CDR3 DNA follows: TGTGCCAGCAGTGAAGCGGGGGACAGGGGGGATGGCTACACCTTC.

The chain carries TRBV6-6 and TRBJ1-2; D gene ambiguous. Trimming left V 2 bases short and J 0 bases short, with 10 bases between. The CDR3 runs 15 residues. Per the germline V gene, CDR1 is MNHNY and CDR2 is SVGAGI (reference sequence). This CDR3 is CASSYGRQPNYGYTF. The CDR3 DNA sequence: TGTGCCAGCAGTTACGGCAGGCAGCCTAACTATGGCTACACCTTC.